This T cell receptor (beta chain) originates from a study of T-cell reconstitution after alpha-beta-depleted transplantation in children (dated by TCRdb to the mid-2010s). Background for the entire study: The study quantitatively tracked T-cell immune reconstitution after TCRalphabeta/CD19-depleted allogeneic hematopoietic cell transplantation in children using TCR repertoire profiling.

This specimen's treatment or condition label, interpreted: allogeneic hematopoietic cell transplantation with graft depleted of TCRalphabeta T cells and CD19 B cells. TCRalphabeta/CD19-depleted allogeneic hematopoietic cell grafts were given to the transplant recipients, all of whom were children. This clonotype was recorded a few times. No antigen is known for it. Base qualities were left out, and no much larger clone turns up one base away. Results the study describes overall, beyond this receptor: The apparently early recovery of alphabetaT-cell counts about two months after transplant reportedly depended on only several hundred rapidly expanded clones that came from non-depleted graft cells. In some patients, the high TCRbeta diversity seen at day 60 was put down to recipient T cells and intrathymic progenitors that had survived conditioning. Over the following months the frequencies of hyperexpanded clones went down, and after one year T-cell counts and TCRbeta diversity were mostly credited to newly produced T cells.

The junction shows trimming of 8 bases on V and 4 bases on J, plus 11 bases between the germline ends. The CDR3 goes from the cysteine to the phenylalanine over 12 residues. The DNA shown is the 36-base CDR3, in frame from base 1. Libraries were prepared through PCR. TCRdb lists the instrument as Illumina HiSeq 2500. To normalize quantification of the TCRbeta repertoire, the TCR libraries were built with molecular barcoding that relied on unique molecular identifiers. TCRdb cleaned the public reads at Q25 with fastp, built clones with MiXCR and kept in-frame beta chains. Identical CDR3 protein sequences are pooled into one entry, listed with their most common genes and DNA. For this sample the table gives 600,000 or so distinct CDR3 sequences, of which 20% to 25% were detected only once. The ten top clones hold 13% to 15% of the sample.

Sequencing used PBMCs, mostly from graft donor cells, obtained 360 days after TCRalphabeta/CD19-depleted stem cell transplant. This sequence was found in a boy younger than two who had a stem cell transplant for acute myeloid leukemia, so the T cells may come from the graft donor. The chain links TRBV12-3 or TRBV12-4 with TRBJ1-1, with no reliable assignment of the D segment. The CDR3 protein: CASRYHGTEAFF. DNA sequence: TGTGCCAGCCGGTACCACGGCACTGAAGCTTTCTTT.